Below are 29 T cell receptor beta chains sequenced from a single sample in a study of T-cell reconstitution after alpha-beta-depleted transplantation in children. This sample's TCRbeta library carried unique molecular identifier barcodes. One entry per CDR3 protein results from TCRdb running MiXCR on the PCR reads. This table holds some 200,000 distinct CDR3 sequences, roughly 7% found once. The specimen was PBMCs, collected before TCRalphabeta/CD19-depleted stem cell transplant. These receptors were obtained from a boy aged 2 to 10 with acute lymphoblastic leukemia, due to receive a stem cell transplant.

This clonotype occurred a few times. The chain carries TRBV27 and TRBJ2-7; maybe TRBD2 (6 bases). The ends were cut back, 6 bases at V and 2 bases at J, with 14 bases in the middle. The CDR3 extends over 14 amino acids. Germline V CDR1 and CDR2: MNHEY, SMNVEV (reference sequence). CDR3 sequence: CASSPGATTYEQYF. The CDR3, as DNA: TGTGCCAGCAGCCCGGGAGCCACAACCTACGAGCAGTACTTC.

The table lists this clonotype with many counts. This chain connects TRBV7-2 to TRBJ2-4, with D unresolved. CDR1 and CDR2 from the germline V gene are SGHTA and FQGNSA. V was cut by 5 bases and J by 6 bases, with 14 bases left in between. This CDR3 spans 14 amino acids. CDR3 amino acids: CASSLMTGGNIQYF. Written as DNA, the CDR3 is TGTGCCAGCAGCCTGATGACGGGTGGAAACATTCAGTACTTC.

This clonotype was observed at least ten times. V usage is TRBV7-3 and J usage is TRBJ2-3, with a tentative D call TRBD2 (5 bases). CDR1 and CDR2 (germline): SGHTA, FQGTGA. V was shortened by 5 bases and J by 6 bases, with 15 bases between the two germline ends. The CDR3 has 14 amino acids. CDR3 in amino acids: CASSPELLADTQYF. In DNA form, the CDR3 reads TGTGCCAGCAGCCCCGAGTTGCTAGCTGATACGCAGTATTTT.

This clonotype was found many times. The chain joins TRBV3-1 to TRBJ1-1; D ambiguous. This CDR3 has 14 amino acids. The germline V gene has CDR1 LGHDT and CDR2 YNNKEL (reference sequence). Trimming cost V 1 base and J 5 bases, with 11 bases left between them. CDR3 sequence (DNA): TGTGCCAGCAGCCAAGGGGGTATGGGGACTGAAGCTTTCTTT. This encodes CASSQGGMGTEAFF.

This clonotype has at least ten counts. The chain employs TRBV6-5 and TRBJ2-2; 8 bases map to TRBD2. V gave up 1 base and J gave up 5 bases; unmatched junction bases: 6. This CDR3 is built from 16 residues. Germline CDR1 reads MNHEY; CDR2 reads SVGAGI. CDR3: CASSYLLAGRTGELFF. In DNA, the CDR3 is TGTGCCAGCAGTTACTTATTAGCGGGACGGACCGGGGAGCTGTTTTTT.

In the case of this clonotype: Because the CDR3 is missing its conserved closing phenylalanine or tryptophan, this is likely a read error. The chain combines TRBV28 with TRBJ2-1, with a tentative D call TRBD1 (6 bases). Germline assignment: CDR1 MDHEN and CDR2 SYDVKM. Trimming removed 6 bases from V and 2 bases from J, with 14 bases in between. The CDR3 consists of 15 residues. The CDR3 DNA sequence: TGTGCCAGCAGACTCTACAGGGAAACCTACAATGAGCAGTTCTCC. Translating it yields CASRLYRETYNEQFS.

This clonotype was found many times. The chain links TRBV5-1 to TRBJ2-3, with D uncertain. The CDR3 loop spans 14 amino acids. Between the trimmed V and J ends, which lost 0 bases and 4 bases, there was a span of 9 bases. Per germline, CDR1 SGHRS and CDR2 YFSETQ. CDR3 amino acids: CASSLELSADTQYF. Here the CDR3 DNA reads TGCGCCAGCAGCTTGGAATTAAGCGCAGATACGCAGTATTTT.

The table lists this clonotype with many counts. This chain joins TRBV20-1 and TRBJ2-7, with 7 bases matching TRBD1. Trimming cost V 5 bases and J 4 bases; bases outside gene matches: 11. CDR1 and CDR2 (germline): DFQATT, SNEGSKA (reference sequence). This CDR3 is built from 14 residues. CDR3 nucleotides: TGCAGTGCTGGTGACAGGGCCGTTCCTTACGAGCAGTACTTC. Its translation is CSAGDRAVPYEQYF.

This clonotype was detected ten times or more. V gene TRBV13 combines with J gene TRBJ2-7; 11 bases are shared with TRBD1. The V and J ends lost 5 bases and 3 bases, in that order; junction bases with no gene match: 6. Germline loops: CDR1 PRHDT, CDR2 FYEKMQ (reference sequence). CDR3 size: 15 residues. CDR3: CASSTSGTGGYEQYF. CDR3 bases: TGTGCCAGCAGCACCTCCGGGACAGGGGGCTACGAGCAGTACTTC.

This clonotype has more than one count but fewer than ten. V usage is TRBV15 and J usage is TRBJ2-2, with D hard to call. The ends were cut back, 0 bases at V and 6 bases at J, with 14 bases in the middle. The CDR3 runs 16 residues. Germline V gives CDR1 LNHNV, CDR2 YYDKDF (reference sequence). CDR3 in amino acids: CATSRDIGLLAGELFF. The CDR3, as DNA: TGTGCCACCAGCAGAGATATTGGTCTCCTAGCCGGGGAGCTGTTTTTT.

This clonotype was counted only a few times. This chain links TRBV12-3 or TRBV12-4 with TRBJ1-5; maybe TRBD1 (5 bases). With 7 bases removed from V and 7 bases from J, the gap between germline ends came to 14 bases. The CDR3 totals 13 residues. CDR3 nucleotide sequence: TGTGCCAGCACCCAGGGTAGAAGACAGCCCCAGCATTTT. This encodes CASTQGRRQPQHF.

This clonotype appeared a few times. The V gene is TRBV7-2, the J gene TRBJ1-2; no firm D call. V lost 0 bases to trimming and J lost 0 bases, with 14 bases between them. Germline assignment: CDR1 SGHTA and CDR2 FQGNSA. This CDR3 comprises 17 residues. The CDR3 sequence: CASSLAQFSESNYGYTF. The CDR3 DNA reads TGTGCCAGCAGCTTAGCGCAGTTCTCGGAATCTAACTATGGCTACACCTTC.

This clonotype has ten or more counts. The rearrangement links TRBV29-1 to TRBJ2-7; 15 bases match TRBD2. CDR3 size: 16 residues. Germline CDR1 SQVTM, CDR2 ANQGSEA. Trimming took 5 bases from V and 4 from J; bases not matched to a gene: 9. The CDR3 nucleotides are TGCAGCGTTCAACCCCAGGGACTAGCGGGGGGATACGAGCAGTACTTC. The encoded protein is CSVQPQGLAGGYEQYF.

This clonotype was seen repeatedly, ten times or more. The chain recombines TRBV29-1 with TRBJ2-1; unclear D gene. The CDR3 runs 14 residues. CDR1 and CDR2 from the germline V gene are SQVTM and ANQGSEA. The V end was cut by 0 bases, the J end by 3 bases, with 9 bases between. This CDR3 reads CSVEDQNSYNEQFF. CDR3 coding DNA: TGCAGCGTTGAAGATCAGAACAGCTACAATGAGCAGTTCTTC.

This clonotype turned up a few times. The chain combines TRBV4-1 with TRBJ2-5; D is undetermined. The CDR3 is made up of 15 amino acids. Germline loops: CDR1 MGHRA, CDR2 YSYEKL. The V end lost 0 bases, the J end lost 2 bases, and 10 bases lay between the germline ends. CDR3 nucleotides: TGCGCCAGCAGCCAAGATCGCACAGATCAAGAGACCCAGTACTTC. Its translation: CASSQDRTDQETQYF.

This clonotype was counted a few times. V and J are TRBV7-2 and TRBJ1-2; 7 nucleotides line up with TRBD1. CDR1 and CDR2 (germline): SGHTA, FQGNSA. This CDR3 comprises 13 residues. The V and J ends lost 7 bases and 6 bases, in that order; junction bases with no gene match: 8. DNA of the CDR3: TGTGCCAGCAACCTTGACAGGGTTAATGGCTACACCTTC. This codes for CASNLDRVNGYTF.

This clonotype was observed many times. This rearrangement joins TRBV5-6 to TRBJ2-5, with TRBD2 matching over 9 bases. The V gene end was trimmed by 4 bases and the J gene end by 0 bases; junction bases not matched to a gene: 7. The CDR3 runs 16 residues. The germline V gene has CDR1 SGHDT and CDR2 YYEEEE. The CDR3, as DNA: TGTGCCAGCAGCCAAAGACTAGCGGAATACCAAGAGACCCAGTACTTC. This encodes CASSQRLAEYQETQYF. The whole variable domain, remainder taken from reference TRBV5-6 and TRBJ2-5, is DAGVTQSPTHLIKTRGQQVTLRCSPKSGHDTVSWYQQALGQGPQFIFQYYEEEERQRGNFPDRFSGHQFPNYSSELNVNALLLGDSALYLCASSQRLAEYQETQYFGPGTRLLVL.

This clonotype was detected a few times. The rearrangement joins TRBV7-2 to TRBJ2-7; 8 bases are shared with TRBD2. The CDR3 contains 16 residues. The germline CDR1 and CDR2 sequences are SGHTA and FQGNSA. V gave up 1 base and J gave up 5 bases; unmatched junction bases: 10. In nucleotides, the CDR3 is TGTGCCAGCAGCTTAGTTTCCAGCGGGAGTCTGAACGAGCAGTACTTC. Protein: CASSLVSSGSLNEQYF.

This clonotype was counted at least ten times. This chain connects TRBV27 to TRBJ2-3, with 10 bases identical to TRBD2. The CDR3 spans 16 residues. Germline V gives CDR1 MNHEY, CDR2 SMNVEV (reference sequence). J gave up 2 bases and V 2 bases, and 4 bases lay outside the gene matches. In DNA, the CDR3 is TGTGCCAGCAGTTTAGTCCTAGCGGGAGACACAGATACGCAGTATTTT. Amino acids: CASSLVLAGDTDTQYF.

This clonotype was seen many times. The J gene is TRBJ2-5, the V gene TRBV7-9, with D perhaps TRBD1 or TRBD2 (6 bases each). V shed 3 bases and J shed 4 bases, with 15 bases lying between them. The CDR3 consists of 15 residues. From germline, CDR1 is SEHNR and CDR2 FQNEAQ (reference sequence). The CDR3 loop reads CASSFGGGVGETQYF. CDR3 coding DNA: TGTGCCAGCAGCTTCGGAGGGGGTGTTGGAGAGACCCAGTACTTC. The full variable domain, completed using reference TRBV7-9 and TRBJ2-5, is DTGVSQNPRHKITKRGQNVTFRCDPISEHNRLYWYRQTLGQGPEFLTYFQNEAQLEKSRLLSDRFSAERPKGSFSTLEIQRTEQGDSAMYLCASSFGGGVGETQYFGPGTRLLVL.

This clonotype showed up many times. V usage is TRBV7-2 and J usage is TRBJ1-1; maybe TRBD1 (5 bases). CDR1 SGHTA and CDR2 FQGNSA come from the germline V gene. V was clipped by 5 bases and J by 6 bases, with 19 bases between them. The CDR3 runs 15 residues. CDR3 nucleotide sequence: TGTGCCAGCAGCCGCGGGGCCCCTAGTATCGCTGAAGCTTTCTTT. Translation gives CASSRGAPSIAEAFF.

This clonotype was counted at least ten times. The chain is built from TRBV7-8 and TRBJ1-4; TRBD1 matches at 7 bases. The CDR3 has 16 residues. V dropped 1 base and J dropped 7; count of bases not matched to a gene: 9. Germline CDR1 is SGHVS and CDR2 is FQNEAQ. CDR3 loop: CASSLGPPRTGEKLFF. In DNA, the CDR3 is TGTGCCAGCAGCTTAGGACCTCCCCGGACAGGTGAAAAACTGTTTTTT. Filled out from reference TRBV7-8 and TRBJ1-4, the complete variable domain reads GAGVSQSPRYKVAKRGQDVALRCDPISGHVSLFWYQQALGQGPEFLTYFQNEAQLDKSGLPSDRFFAERPEGSVSTLKIQRTQQEDSAVYLCASSLGPPRTGEKLFFGSGTQLSVL.

The sample holds a few counts of this clonotype. The CDR3 reads CASSLIYWLAGERSYEQYF. CDR3 DNA: TGTGCCAGCAGCTTGATTTACTGGCTAGCGGGGGAACGCTCCTACGAGCAGTACTTC. The rearrangement uses TRBV11-2 and TRBJ2-7; 10 bases line up with TRBD2. V lost 3 bases, J lost 0 bases, and 14 bases stayed unmatched. Germline CDR1 is SGHAT and CDR2 is FQNNGV. This CDR3 is 19 amino acids long.

The rearrangement links TRBV25-1 to TRBJ2-1; tentative D call: TRBD2 (5 bases). This CDR3 is built from 13 residues. The V end was cut by 7 bases, the J end by 10 bases, with 17 bases between. The germline V gene has CDR1 MGHDK and CDR2 SYGVNS. The CDR3 nucleotides are TGTGCCAGCACCAACCGGTCGGGGTACGAGCAGTTCTTC. Protein product: CASTNRSGYEQFF.

By share, this clonotype counts as medium-sized. The chain joins TRBV21-1 to TRBJ2-1; the table's D call, TRBD1, was not checked against the DNA. TRBV21-1 is shown as a pseudogene. This CDR3 contains 15 residues. Here the CDR3 DNA reads TGTGCCAGCAGCCCGGACAGGGGAAAATCCAATGAGCAGTTCTTC. It yields the protein CASSPDRGKSNEQFF.

The table lists this clonotype with a few counts. J is TRBJ2-2 and V is TRBV6-2 or TRBV6-3; tentative D call: TRBD2 (6 bases). The CDR3 loop spans 14 amino acids. With 2 bases removed from V and 6 bases from J, the gap between germline ends came to 10 bases. The germline V gene encodes CDR1 MNHEY and CDR2 SVGEGT. DNA for the CDR3: TGTGCCAGCAGTTACCCGGGAGCCCCCGGGGAGCTGTTTTTT. It translates to CASSYPGAPGELFF.

This clonotype was counted ten times or more. The rearrangement joins TRBV29-1 to TRBJ2-1; the D gene is possibly TRBD2 (6 bases). V was clipped by 2 bases and J by 7 bases, with 21 bases between them. CDR1 is SQVTM, CDR2 ANQGSEA, per germline. CDR3 size: 16 residues. The CDR3 DNA reads TGCAGCGTTGAATCCGCGGGGCCCTCCCGGGTGAATGAGCAGTTCTTC. The encoded protein is CSVESAGPSRVNEQFF.

This clonotype was observed a few times. The chain uses TRBV28 and TRBJ1-5; D is ambiguous. CDR3 length: 17 amino acids. Germline CDR1 MDHEN, CDR2 SYDVKM. V was clipped by 2 bases and J by 3 bases, with 17 bases between them. CDR3 coding DNA: TGTGCCAGCAGTTTACCCGGTTCGGTCGGGGTCAATCAGCCCCAGCATTTT. Protein sequence: CASSLPGSVGVNQPQHF.

The V gene is TRBV10-3, the J gene TRBJ2-7, with D possibly TRBD2 on 6 matching bases. The V end lost 9 bases, the J end lost 6 bases, and 18 bases lay between the germline ends. The CDR3 is made up of 13 amino acids. In germline, CDR1 is ENHRY, CDR2 SYGVKD. CDR3 nucleotide sequence: TGTGCCATGGGCTCCGGGGGTTCGGCCGAGCAGTACTTC. Translating it yields CAMGSGGSAEQYF.